This TCR beta chain was identified during a study of cytomegalovirus exposure and HLA in healthy donors. V lost 5 bases, J lost 13 bases, and 5 bases lay in between. CDR1 and CDR2 from the germline V gene are SEHNR and FQNEAQ (reference sequence). This CDR3 comprises 8 residues. In the case of this clone: Its target is unknown.

The PCR made use of 60 Vbeta and 13 Jbeta primers. The assay was immunoSEQ multiplex PCR, and TCRdb's table has in-frame clones only and misses some. The sample consists of over 95,000 clones, around 77% of them appearing once. Points from the study as a whole: The number of N-insertions in an Asian-associated ancestry cluster was reportedly below the roughly 620-donor mean in a later analysis.

The gene calls are TRBV7-9 and TRBJ1-2; D remains ambiguous. Sequencing was carried out using PBMCs. This receptor was obtained from a man aged 35 to 55 in good health and CMV-seropositive. The CDR3 loop reads CASSHFTF. The CDR3 DNA reads TGTGCCAGCAGCCACTTCACCTTC.